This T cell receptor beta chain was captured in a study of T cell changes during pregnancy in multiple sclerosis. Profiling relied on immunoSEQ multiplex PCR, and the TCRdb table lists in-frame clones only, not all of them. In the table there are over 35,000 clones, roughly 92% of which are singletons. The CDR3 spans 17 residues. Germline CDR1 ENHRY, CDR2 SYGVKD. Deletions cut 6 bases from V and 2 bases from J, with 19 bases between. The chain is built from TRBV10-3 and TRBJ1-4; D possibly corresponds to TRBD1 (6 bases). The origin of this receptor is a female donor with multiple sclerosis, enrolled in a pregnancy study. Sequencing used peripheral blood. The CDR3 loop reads CAISLHRDLSTNEKLFF. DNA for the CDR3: TGTGCCATCAGCCTTCACAGGGACTTGTCCACTAATGAAAAACTGTTTTTT.